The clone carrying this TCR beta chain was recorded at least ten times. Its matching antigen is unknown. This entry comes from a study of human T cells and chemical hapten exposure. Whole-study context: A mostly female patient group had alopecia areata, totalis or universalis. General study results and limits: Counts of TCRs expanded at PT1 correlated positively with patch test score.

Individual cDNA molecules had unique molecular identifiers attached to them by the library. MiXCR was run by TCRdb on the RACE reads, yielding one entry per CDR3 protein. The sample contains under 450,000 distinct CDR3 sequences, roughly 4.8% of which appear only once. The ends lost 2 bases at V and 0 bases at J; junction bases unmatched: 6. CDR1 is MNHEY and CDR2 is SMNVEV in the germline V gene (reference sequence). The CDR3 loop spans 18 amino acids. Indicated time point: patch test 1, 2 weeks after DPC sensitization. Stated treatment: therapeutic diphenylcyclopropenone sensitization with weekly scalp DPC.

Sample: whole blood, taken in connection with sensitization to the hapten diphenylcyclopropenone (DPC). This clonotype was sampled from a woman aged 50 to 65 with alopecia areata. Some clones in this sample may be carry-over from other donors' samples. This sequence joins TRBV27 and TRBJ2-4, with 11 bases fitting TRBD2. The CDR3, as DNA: TGTGCCAGCAGTTTAGGGACTAGCGGTGATTTAGCCAAAAACATTCAGTACTTC. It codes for CASSLGTSGDLAKNIQYF.